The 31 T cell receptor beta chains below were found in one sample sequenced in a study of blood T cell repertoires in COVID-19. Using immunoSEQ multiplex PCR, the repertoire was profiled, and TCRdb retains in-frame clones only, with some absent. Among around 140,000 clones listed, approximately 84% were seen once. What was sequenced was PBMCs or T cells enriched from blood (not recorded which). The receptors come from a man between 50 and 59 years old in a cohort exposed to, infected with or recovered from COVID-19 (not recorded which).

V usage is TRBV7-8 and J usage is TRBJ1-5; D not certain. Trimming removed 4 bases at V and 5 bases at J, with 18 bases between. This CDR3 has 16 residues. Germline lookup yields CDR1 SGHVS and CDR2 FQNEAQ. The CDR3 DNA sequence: TGTGCCAGCAGCTCCGAGGGAACGAACCAATATCAGCCCCAGCATTTT. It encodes CASSSEGTNQYQPQHF.

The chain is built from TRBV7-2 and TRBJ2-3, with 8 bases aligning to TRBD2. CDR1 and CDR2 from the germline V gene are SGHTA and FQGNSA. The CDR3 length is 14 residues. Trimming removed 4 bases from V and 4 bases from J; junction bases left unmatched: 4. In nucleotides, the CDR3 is TGTGCCAGCAGCTCGAGCGGGGGCCCAGATACGCAGTATTTT. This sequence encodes CASSSSGGPDTQYF.

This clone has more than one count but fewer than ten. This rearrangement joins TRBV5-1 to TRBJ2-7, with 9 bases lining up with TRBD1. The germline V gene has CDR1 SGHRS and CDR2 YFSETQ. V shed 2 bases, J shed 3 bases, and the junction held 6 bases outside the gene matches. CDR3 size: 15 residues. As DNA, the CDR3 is TGCGCCAGCAGCTTAGGACAGGGGACTGTCTACGAGCAGTACTTC. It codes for CASSLGQGTVYEQYF.

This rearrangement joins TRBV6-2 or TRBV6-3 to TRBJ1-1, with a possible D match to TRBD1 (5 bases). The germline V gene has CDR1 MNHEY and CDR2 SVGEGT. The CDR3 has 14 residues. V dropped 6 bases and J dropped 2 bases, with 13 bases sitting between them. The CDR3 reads CASSIVQGNTEAFF. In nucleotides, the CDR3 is TGTGCCAGCAGCATCGTTCAGGGAAACACTGAAGCTTTCTTT.

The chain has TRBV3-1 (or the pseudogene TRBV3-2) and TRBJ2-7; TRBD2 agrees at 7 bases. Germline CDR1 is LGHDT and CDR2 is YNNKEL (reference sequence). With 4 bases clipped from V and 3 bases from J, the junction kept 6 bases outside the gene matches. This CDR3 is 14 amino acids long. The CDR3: CASSPGLGGYEQYF. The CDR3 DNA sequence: TGTGCCAGCAGCCCTGGACTAGGTGGCTACGAGCAGTACTTC.

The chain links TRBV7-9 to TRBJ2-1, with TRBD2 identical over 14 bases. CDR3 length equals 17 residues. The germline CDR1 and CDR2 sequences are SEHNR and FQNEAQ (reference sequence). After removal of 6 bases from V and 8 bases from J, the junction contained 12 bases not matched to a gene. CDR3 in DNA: TGTGCCAGCAGTCGCATGACTAGCGGGAGGGCCAACGATGAGCAGTTCTTC. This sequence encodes CASSRMTSGRANDEQFF.

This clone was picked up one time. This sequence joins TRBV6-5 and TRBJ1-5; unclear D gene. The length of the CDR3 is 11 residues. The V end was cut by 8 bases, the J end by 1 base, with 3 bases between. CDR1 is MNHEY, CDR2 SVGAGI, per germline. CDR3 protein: CASPSNQPQHF. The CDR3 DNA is TGTGCCAGCCCAAGCAATCAGCCCCAGCATTTT.

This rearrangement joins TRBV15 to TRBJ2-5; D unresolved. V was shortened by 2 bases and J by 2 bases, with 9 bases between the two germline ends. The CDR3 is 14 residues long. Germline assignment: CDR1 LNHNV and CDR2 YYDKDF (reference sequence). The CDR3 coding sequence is TGTGCCACCAGCAGACATGCACAGCAAGAGACCCAGTACTTC. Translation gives CATSRHAQQETQYF. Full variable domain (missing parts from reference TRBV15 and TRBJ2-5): DAMVIQNPRYQVTQFGKPVTLSCSQTLNHNVMYWYQQKSSQAPKLLFHYYDKDFNNEADTPDNFQSRRPNTSFCFLDIRSPGLGDTAMYLCATSRHAQQETQYFGPGTRLLVL.

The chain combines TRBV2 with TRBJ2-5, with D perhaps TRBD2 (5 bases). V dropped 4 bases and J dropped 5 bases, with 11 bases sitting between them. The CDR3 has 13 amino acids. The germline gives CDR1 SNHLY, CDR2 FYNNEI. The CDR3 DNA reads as TGTGCCAGCAGTGGCGGGCGGATTGAGACCCAGTACTTC. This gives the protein CASSGGRIETQYF.

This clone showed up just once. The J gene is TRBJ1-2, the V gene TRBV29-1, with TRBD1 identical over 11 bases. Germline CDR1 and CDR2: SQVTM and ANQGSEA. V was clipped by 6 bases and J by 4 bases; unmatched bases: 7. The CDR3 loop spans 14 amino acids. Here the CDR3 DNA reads TGCAGCGTCGCGTCGGACAGGGGGCCCTATGGCTACACCTTC. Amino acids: CSVASDRGPYGYTF. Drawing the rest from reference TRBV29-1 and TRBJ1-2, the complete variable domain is SAVISQKPSRDICQRGTSLTIQCQVDSQVTMMFWYRQQPGQSLTLIATANQGSEATYESGFVIDKFPISRPNLTFSTLTVSNMSPEDSSIYLCSVASDRGPYGYTFGSGTRLTVV.

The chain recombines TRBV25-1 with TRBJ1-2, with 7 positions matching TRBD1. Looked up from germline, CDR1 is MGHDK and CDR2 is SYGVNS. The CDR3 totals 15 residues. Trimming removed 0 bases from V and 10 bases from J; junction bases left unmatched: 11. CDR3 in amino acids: CASSEYKGGEEDYTF. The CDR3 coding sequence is TGTGCCAGCAGTGAATATAAAGGGGGCGAGGAGGACTACACCTTC.

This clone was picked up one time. CDR3 protein: CASSFSGGNTEAFF. CDR3 bases: TGTGCCAGCAGCTTTTCCGGAGGGAACACTGAAGCTTTCTTT. V and J are TRBV5-4 and TRBJ1-1; no definite D call. The CDR3 is made up of 14 amino acids. V was shortened by 2 bases and J by 1 base, with 9 bases between the two germline ends. Looked up from germline, CDR1 is SGHNT and CDR2 is YYREEE (reference sequence).

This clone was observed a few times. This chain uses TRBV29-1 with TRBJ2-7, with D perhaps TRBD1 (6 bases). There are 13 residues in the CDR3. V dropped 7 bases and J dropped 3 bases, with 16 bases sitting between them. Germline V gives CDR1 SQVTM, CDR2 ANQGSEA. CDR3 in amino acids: CSATSGDNYEQYF. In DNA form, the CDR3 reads TGCAGCGCCACGTCAGGGGACAACTACGAGCAGTACTTC.

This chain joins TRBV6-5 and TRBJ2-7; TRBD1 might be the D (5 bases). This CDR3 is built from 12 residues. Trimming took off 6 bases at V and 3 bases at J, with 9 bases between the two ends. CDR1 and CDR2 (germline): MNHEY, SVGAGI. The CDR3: CASRTTVYEQYF. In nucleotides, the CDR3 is TGTGCCAGCAGAACGACAGTCTACGAGCAGTACTTC.

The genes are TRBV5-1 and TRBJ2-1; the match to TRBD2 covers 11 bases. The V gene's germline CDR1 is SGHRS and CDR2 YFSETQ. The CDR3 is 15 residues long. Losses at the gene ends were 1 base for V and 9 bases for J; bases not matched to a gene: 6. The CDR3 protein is CASSLSLAGGGEQFF. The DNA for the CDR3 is TGCGCCAGCAGCTTGAGTCTAGCGGGGGGAGGTGAGCAGTTCTTC.

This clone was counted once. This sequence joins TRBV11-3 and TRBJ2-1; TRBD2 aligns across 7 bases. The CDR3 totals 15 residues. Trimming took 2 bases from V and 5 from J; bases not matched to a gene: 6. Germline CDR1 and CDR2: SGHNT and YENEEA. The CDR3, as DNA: TGTGCCAGCAGCTTAAGCGGGGAAGGCCACAATGAGCAGTTCTTC. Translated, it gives CASSLSGEGHNEQFF.

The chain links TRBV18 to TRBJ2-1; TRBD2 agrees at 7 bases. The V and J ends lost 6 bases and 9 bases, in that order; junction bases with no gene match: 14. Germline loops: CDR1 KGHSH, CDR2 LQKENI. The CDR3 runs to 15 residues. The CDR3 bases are TGTGCCAGCTCCCCTACGGCGGGAGATGGGATTGAGCAGTTCTTC. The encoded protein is CASSPTAGDGIEQFF.

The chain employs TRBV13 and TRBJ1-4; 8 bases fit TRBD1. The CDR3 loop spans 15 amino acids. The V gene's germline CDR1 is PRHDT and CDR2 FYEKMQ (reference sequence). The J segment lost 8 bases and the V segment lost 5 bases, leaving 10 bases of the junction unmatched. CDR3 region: CASSLGQGLGEKLFF. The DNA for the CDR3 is TGTGCCAGCAGCCTTGGACAGGGCCTAGGCGAAAAACTGTTTTTT.

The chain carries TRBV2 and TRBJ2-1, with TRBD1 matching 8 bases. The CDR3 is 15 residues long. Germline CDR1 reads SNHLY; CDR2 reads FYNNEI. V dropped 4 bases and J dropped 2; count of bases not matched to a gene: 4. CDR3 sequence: CASSGAGGAYNEQFF. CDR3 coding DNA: TGTGCCAGCAGTGGGGCAGGGGGCGCCTACAATGAGCAGTTCTTC. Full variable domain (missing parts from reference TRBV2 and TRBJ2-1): EPEVTQTPSHQVTQMGQEVILRCVPISNHLYFYWYRQILGQKVEFLVSFYNNEISEKSEIFDDQFSVERPDGSNFTLKIRSTKLEDSAMYFCASSGAGGAYNEQFFGPGTRLTVL.

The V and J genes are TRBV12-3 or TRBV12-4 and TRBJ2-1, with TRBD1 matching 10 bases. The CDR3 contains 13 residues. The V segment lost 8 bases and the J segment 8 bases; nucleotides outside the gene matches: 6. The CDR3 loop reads CASGWTGGYEQFF. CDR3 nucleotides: TGTGCCAGCGGGTGGACAGGGGGGTATGAGCAGTTCTTC.

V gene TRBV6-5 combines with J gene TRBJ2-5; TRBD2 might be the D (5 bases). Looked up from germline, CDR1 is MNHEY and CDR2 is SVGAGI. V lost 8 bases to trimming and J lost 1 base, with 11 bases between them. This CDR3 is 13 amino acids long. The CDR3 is CASSWSGQETQYF. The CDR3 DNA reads TGTGCCAGCTCTTGGAGCGGCCAAGAGACCCAGTACTTC.

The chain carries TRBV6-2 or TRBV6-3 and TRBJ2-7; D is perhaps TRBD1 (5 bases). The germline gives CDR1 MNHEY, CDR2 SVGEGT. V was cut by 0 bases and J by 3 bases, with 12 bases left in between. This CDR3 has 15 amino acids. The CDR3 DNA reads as TGTGCCAGCAGTTACTCGGCAGGGTCCTTCTACGAGCAGTACTTC. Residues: CASSYSAGSFYEQYF.

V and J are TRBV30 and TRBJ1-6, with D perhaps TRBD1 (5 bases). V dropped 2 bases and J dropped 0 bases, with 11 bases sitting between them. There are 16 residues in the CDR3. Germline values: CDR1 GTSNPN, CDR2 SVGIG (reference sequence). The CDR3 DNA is TGTGCCTGGAGTCGACAGCTGAGCTCCTATAATTCACCCCTCCACTTT. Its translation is CAWSRQLSSYNSPLHF.

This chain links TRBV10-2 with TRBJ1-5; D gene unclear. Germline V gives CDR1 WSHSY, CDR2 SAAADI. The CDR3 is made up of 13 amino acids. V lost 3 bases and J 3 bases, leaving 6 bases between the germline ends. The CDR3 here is CASSDRSNQPQHF. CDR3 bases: TGCGCCAGCAGTGACAGGTCCAATCAGCCCCAGCATTTT.

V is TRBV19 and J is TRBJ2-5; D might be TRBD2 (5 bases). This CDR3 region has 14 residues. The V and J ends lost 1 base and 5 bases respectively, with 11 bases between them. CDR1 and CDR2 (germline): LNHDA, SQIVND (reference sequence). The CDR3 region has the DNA TGTGCCAGTAGTATAGCTTCGGGGAAGGAGACCCAGTACTTC. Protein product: CASSIASGKETQYF.

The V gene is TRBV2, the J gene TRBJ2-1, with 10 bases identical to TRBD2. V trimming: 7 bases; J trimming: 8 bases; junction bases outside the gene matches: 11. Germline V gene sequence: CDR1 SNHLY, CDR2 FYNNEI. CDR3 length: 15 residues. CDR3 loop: CASKERGGLVDEQFF. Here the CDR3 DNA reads TGTGCCAGCAAGGAGCGGGGGGGCCTAGTGGATGAGCAGTTCTTC.

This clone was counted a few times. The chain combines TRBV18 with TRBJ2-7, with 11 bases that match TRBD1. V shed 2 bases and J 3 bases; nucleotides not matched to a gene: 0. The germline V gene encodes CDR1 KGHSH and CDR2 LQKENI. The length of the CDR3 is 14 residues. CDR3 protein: CASSPGTGGYEQYF. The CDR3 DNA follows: TGTGCCAGCTCACCAGGGACAGGGGGCTACGAGCAGTACTTC. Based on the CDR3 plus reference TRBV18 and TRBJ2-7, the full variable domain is NAGVMQNPRHLVRRRGQEARLRCSPMKGHSHVYWYRQLPEEGLKFMVYLQKENIIDESGMPKERFSAEFPKEGPSILRIQQVVRGDSAAYFCASSPGTGGYEQYFGPGTRLTVT.

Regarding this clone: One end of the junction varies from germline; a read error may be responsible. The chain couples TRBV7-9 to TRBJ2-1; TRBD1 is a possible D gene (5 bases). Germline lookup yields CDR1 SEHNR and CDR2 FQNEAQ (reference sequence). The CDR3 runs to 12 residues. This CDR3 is CASSLGGREGLF. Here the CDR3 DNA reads TGTGCCAGCAGCTTAGGCGGCAGGGAAGGACTCTTC.

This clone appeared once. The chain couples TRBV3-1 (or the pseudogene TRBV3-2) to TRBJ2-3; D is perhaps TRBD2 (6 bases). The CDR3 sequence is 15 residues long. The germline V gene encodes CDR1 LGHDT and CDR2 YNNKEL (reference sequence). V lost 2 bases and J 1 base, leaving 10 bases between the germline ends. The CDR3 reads CASSQTGLGTDTQYF. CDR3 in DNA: TGTGCCAGCAGCCAAACGGGACTTGGCACAGATACGCAGTATTTT.

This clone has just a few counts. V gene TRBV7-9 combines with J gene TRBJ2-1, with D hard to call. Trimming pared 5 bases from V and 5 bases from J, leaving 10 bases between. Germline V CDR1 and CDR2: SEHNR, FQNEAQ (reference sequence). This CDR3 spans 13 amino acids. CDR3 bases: TGTGCCAGCAGCCCGATTGGGCACAATGAGCAGTTCTTC. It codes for CASSPIGHNEQFF.

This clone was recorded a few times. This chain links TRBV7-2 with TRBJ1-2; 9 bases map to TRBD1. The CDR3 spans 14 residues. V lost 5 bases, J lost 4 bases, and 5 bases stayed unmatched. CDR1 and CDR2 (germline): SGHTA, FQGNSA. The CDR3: CASSPQTGGYGYTF. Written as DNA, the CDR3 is TGTGCCAGCAGCCCGCAGACAGGGGGCTATGGCTACACCTTC. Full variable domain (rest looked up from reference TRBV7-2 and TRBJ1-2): GAGVSQSPSNKVTEKGKDVELRCDPISGHTALYWYRQSLGQGLEFLIYFQGNSAPDKSGLPSDRFSAERTGGSVSTLTIQRTQQEDSAVYLCASSPQTGGYGYTFGSGTRLTVV.